This T cell receptor (beta chain) comes out of a study of shared clonotypes between healthy human individuals. Study-level findings and limits: Genetic and exposure-history diversity was limited by the few donors.

This CDR3 is built from 14 residues. Germline V CDR1 and CDR2: WSHSY, SAAADI. V trimming: 5 bases; J trimming: 4 bases; junction bases outside the gene matches: 5. Data came from immunoSEQ multiplex PCR; TCRdb stores just in-frame clones and leaves some out. The table lists over a million clones, more than 75% of them singletons. Concerning this clone: No antigen is known for it.

This clonotype originated in a man between 18 and 35 years old in good health. Some clones in this sample may be carry-over from other donors' samples. The chain joins TRBV10-2 to TRBJ2-1, with 7 bases lining up with TRBD2. The sample taken for sequencing was memory CD4+ T cells from PBMCs. Subset of the sample: CD45RA-negative fraction. The CDR3 here is CASSRAGAYNEQFF. In nucleotides, the CDR3 is TGCGCCAGCAGTCGGGCGGGAGCTTACAATGAGCAGTTCTTC.